This entry concerns a single T cell receptor beta chain. The target antigen is unknown. With a J-beta primer mix and a sample-barcoded 5' primer, a second PCR ran about 6 to 11 cycles. Sequencing of every sample gave 2.5 million or more CDR3-containing paired-end reads. TCRdb reanalysed the 5' RACE reads using MiXCR and keeps one entry per CDR3 protein. The table includes about 930,000 distinct CDR3 sequences, 25% to 30% detected once. Germline-derived CDR1 and CDR2 are MNHEY and SVGEGT. Trimming removed 5 bases from V and 0 bases from J, with 17 bases in between. The length of the CDR3 is 17 residues. This sample was included in a study of blood T cells in healthy people across ages. Study-wide results and limits: CMV status of donors was unknown, possibly confounding expanded clonotype changes. Unsorted PBMCs ruled out conclusive naive versus antigen-experienced comparison.

These records were also assigned to another study, of T cells of mothers and their children.

The chain couples TRBV6-2 or TRBV6-3 to TRBJ2-4, with a tentative D call TRBD2 (5 bases). Sample: blood. This sequence originates from a woman between 35 and 50 years old in good health. In nucleotides, the CDR3 is TGTGCCAGCAGTCTAACGAGGGCAGGAGAAGCCAAAAACATTCAGTACTTC. Amino acids: CASSLTRAGEAKNIQYF.